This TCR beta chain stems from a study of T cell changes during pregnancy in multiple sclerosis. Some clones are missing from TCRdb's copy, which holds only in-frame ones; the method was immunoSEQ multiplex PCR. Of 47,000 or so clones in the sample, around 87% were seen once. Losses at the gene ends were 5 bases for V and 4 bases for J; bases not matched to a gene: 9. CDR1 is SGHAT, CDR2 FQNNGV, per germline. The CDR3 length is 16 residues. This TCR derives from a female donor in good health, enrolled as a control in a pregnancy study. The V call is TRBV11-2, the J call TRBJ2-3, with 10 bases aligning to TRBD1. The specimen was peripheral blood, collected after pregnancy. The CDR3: CASSPGQGKGADTQYF. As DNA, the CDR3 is TGTGCCAGCAGCCCGGGACAGGGGAAAGGGGCAGATACGCAGTATTTT.